Below, 2 T cell receptor beta chains from the same sample are listed, as sequenced in a study of read filtering for tumor transcriptome and immune sequencing. The library was built from approximately 400 ng RNA with molecular barcoded adaptors for alpha/delta and beta/gamma chains. TCRdb reanalysed the reads using MiXCR and keeps one entry per CDR3 protein. The table lists 75,000 to 95,000 distinct CDR3 sequences, 9% to 15% of them singletons. The material sequenced was a population of CD138-negative cells sorted from bone marrow. The source is a donor over 35 with multiple myeloma.

Many counts were recorded for this clonotype. J is TRBJ2-2 and V is TRBV24-1, with D tentatively TRBD2 (6 bases). Trimming took 10 bases from V and 2 from J, leaving 16 bases between them. This CDR3 has 15 residues. CDR1 is KGHDR and CDR2 is SFDVKD in the germline V gene. The CDR3 here is CATSTGTSNTGELFF. Written as DNA, the CDR3 is TGTGCCACGTCCACCGGGACTTCTAACACCGGGGAGCTGTTTTTT.

A remark on this clonotype: A read error is possible here, since a much larger clone lies one base away. V gene TRBV4-2 combines with J gene TRBJ1-5; D call uncertain. Germline CDR1 and CDR2: LGHNA and YNFKEQ. CDR3 length: 15 residues. The CDR3 region is CASSQGSGSNRPQHF. DNA of the CDR3: TGTGCCAGCAGCCAAGGGTCTGGTAGCAATCGGCCCCAGCATTTT.